The clone carrying this T cell receptor beta chain was seen at least ten times. Germline trimming cut 4 bases from V and 7 bases from J; bases unmatched to any gene: 5. Per germline, CDR1 MNHEY and CDR2 SMNVEV (reference sequence). The CDR3 contains 14 residues. The sample originates from a study of blood T cell repertoires in COVID-19. Profiling relied on immunoSEQ multiplex PCR, and the TCRdb table lists in-frame clones only, not all of them. This sample carries 140,000 or so clones, approximately 84% of them seen once, and the ten largest clones take 1.5% to 2%. The chain has TRBV27 and TRBJ2-2, with 8 bases lining up with TRBD1. This clonotype was obtained from a woman between 18 and 29 years old who had been exposed to COVID-19. Sequencing input: PBMCs or T cells enriched from blood (not recorded which). CDR3 region: CASSYGQGLGELFF. CDR3 DNA: TGTGCCAGCAGTTACGGACAGGGACTCGGGGAGCTGTTTTTT.